These 8 T cell receptor beta chains were sequenced from one sample in a study of T cells after yellow fever vaccination. MiXCR, run by TCRdb on the 5' RACE reads, gives a single entry per CDR3 protein. Among 50,000 to 60,000 distinct CDR3 sequences listed, 6.6% were seen once. The material was CD8+ T cells not binding an NS4B(214-222) dextramer, sorted from PBMCs, obtained approximately 47 days after the first yellow fever vaccination. The receptors shown here come from a young man who received the YFV17D yellow fever vaccine.

This clonotype was seen more than once but under ten times. This rearrangement joins TRBV12-3 or TRBV12-4 to TRBJ1-6; maybe TRBD1 (6 bases). The CDR3 contains 15 residues. Trimming left V 6 bases short and J 8 bases short, with 17 bases between. CDR3 in DNA: TGTGCCAGCAGGGCCTCGGGGGCGCGGGATTCACCCCTCCACTTT. Amino acids: CASRASGARDSPLHF.

Concerning this clonotype: Given a much more abundant clone one base away, this may be a read error. The chain links TRBV29-1 to TRBJ2-7; D possibly matches TRBD1 or TRBD2 (5 bases each). The CDR3 is 14 residues long. CDR1 and CDR2 (germline): SQVTM, ANQGSEA. The ends were cut back, 7 bases at V and 2 bases at J, with 18 bases in the middle. Here the CDR3 DNA reads TGCAGCGCGACAACTTGGGACCGGGCCTACGAGCAGTACTTC. It translates to CSATTWDRAYEQYF.

This sequence joins TRBV13 and TRBJ2-7, with 7 bases fitting TRBD1. V shed 8 bases, J shed 1 base, and the junction held 8 bases outside the gene matches. Germline V gene data show CDR1 as PRHDT and CDR2 as FYEKMQ (reference sequence). CDR3 length: 14 amino acids. DNA of the CDR3: TGTGCCAGCTTAACAGGGGAAAGGTCCTACGAGCAGTACTTC. This encodes CASLTGERSYEQYF.

This clonotype was seen at least ten times. This chain connects TRBV20-1 to TRBJ2-7; TRBD2 might be the D (5 bases). The CDR3 is made up of 12 amino acids. Germline CDR1 is DFQATT and CDR2 is SNEGSKA (reference sequence). Trimming took off 3 bases at V and 1 base at J, with 7 bases between the two ends. The CDR3 protein is CSASTGSYEQYF. CDR3 DNA sequence: TGCAGTGCTAGCACGGGGTCCTACGAGCAGTACTTC.

This clonotype showed up many times. As DNA, the CDR3 is TGTGCCAGCAGTTTAGCGTACGACACTTTACCAGGGGGCCGGCGACATACGCAGTATTTT. Translating gives CASSLAYDTLPGGRRHTQYF. The chain carries TRBV12-3 or TRBV12-4 and TRBJ2-3; the match to TRBD1 covers 8 bases. The CDR3 is made up of 20 amino acids. Losses at the gene ends were 0 bases for V and 7 bases for J; bases not matched to a gene: 21.

Comment on this clonotype: Germline is not matched at one junction end, which may reflect a read error. J is TRBJ1-5 and V is TRBV5-1; 7 bases match TRBD1. Germline V gene data show CDR1 as SGHRS and CDR2 as YFSETQ. The CDR3 loop spans 15 amino acids. Written as DNA, the CDR3 is TGCGCCAGCAGATTGGGACAGCTTAGCAATCAGCCCCAGCATTTT. Protein: CASRLGQLSNQPQHF.

The chain has TRBV7-4 and TRBJ2-7; unclear D gene. This CDR3 is built from 13 residues. V gave up 5 bases and J gave up 2 bases, with 10 bases separating them. The germline CDR1 and CDR2 sequences are SGHVT and SQSDAQ. The CDR3 loop is CASSIKTPYEQYF. CDR3 coding DNA: TGTGCCAGCAGCATAAAGACACCCTACGAGCAGTACTTC.

This clonotype was detected only a few times. The chain joins TRBV20-1 to TRBJ1-1, with 7 bases that match TRBD1. The CDR3 extends over 14 amino acids. CDR1 and CDR2 from the germline V gene are DFQATT and SNEGSKA (reference sequence). After removal of 3 bases from V and 1 base from J, the junction contained 5 bases not matched to a gene. DNA of the CDR3: TGCAGTGCTAGGCAGGGGGGGAAGAACACTGAAGCTTTCTTT. Its protein product is CSARQGGKNTEAFF.